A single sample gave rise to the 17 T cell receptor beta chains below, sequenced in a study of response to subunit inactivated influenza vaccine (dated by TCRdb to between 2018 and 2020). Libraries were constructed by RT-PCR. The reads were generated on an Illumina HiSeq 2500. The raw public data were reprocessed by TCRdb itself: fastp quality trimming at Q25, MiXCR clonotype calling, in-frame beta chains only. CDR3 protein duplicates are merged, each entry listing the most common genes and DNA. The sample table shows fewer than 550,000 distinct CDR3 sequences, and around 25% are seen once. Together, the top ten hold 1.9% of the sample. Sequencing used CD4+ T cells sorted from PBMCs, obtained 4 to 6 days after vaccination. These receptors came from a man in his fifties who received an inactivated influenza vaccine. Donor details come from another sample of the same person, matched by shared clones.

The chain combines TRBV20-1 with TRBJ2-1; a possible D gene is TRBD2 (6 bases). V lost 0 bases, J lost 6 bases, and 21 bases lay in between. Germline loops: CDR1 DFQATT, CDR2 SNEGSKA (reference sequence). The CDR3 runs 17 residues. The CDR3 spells CSAREALSGLGSNEQFF. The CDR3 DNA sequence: TGCAGTGCTAGAGAAGCACTCAGCGGGTTAGGAAGCAATGAGCAGTTCTTC.

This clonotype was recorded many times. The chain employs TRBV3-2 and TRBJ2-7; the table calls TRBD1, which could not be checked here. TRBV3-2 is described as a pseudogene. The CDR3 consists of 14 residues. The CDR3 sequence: CARDVSGTVYEQYF. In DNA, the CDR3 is TGTGCCAGAGACGTATCCGGGACAGTATACGAGCAGTACTTC.

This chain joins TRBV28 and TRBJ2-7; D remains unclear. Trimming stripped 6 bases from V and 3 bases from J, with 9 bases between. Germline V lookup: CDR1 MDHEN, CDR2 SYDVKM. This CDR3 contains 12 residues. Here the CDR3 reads CASSPQYYEQYF. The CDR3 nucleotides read TGTGCCAGCAGCCCACAATACTACGAGCAGTACTTC.

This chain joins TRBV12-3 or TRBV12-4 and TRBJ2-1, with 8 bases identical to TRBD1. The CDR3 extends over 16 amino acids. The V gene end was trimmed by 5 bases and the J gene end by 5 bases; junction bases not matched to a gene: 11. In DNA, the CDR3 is TGTGCCAGCAGTCCACCCAACAGGGGGTCCGACAATGAGCAGTTCTTC. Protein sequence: CASSPPNRGSDNEQFF.

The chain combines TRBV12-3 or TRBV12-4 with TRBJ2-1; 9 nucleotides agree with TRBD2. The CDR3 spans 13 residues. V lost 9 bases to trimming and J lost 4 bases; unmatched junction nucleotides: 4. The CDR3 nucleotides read TGTGCCAGTAGGCTAGCGGGGTACAATGAGCAGTTCTTC. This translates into CASRLAGYNEQFF.

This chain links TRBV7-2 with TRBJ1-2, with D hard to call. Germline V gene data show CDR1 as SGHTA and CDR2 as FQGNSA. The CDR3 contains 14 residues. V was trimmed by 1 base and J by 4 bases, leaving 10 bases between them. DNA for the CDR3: TGTGCCAGCAGCTTAGTGCGGGGTGGCTATGGCTACACCTTC. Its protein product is CASSLVRGGYGYTF. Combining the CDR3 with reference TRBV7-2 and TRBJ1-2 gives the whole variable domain GAGVSQSPSNKVTEKGKDVELRCDPISGHTALYWYRQSLGQGLEFLIYFQGNSAPDKSGLPSDRFSAERTGGSVSTLTIQRTQQEDSAVYLCASSLVRGGYGYTFGSGTRLTVV.

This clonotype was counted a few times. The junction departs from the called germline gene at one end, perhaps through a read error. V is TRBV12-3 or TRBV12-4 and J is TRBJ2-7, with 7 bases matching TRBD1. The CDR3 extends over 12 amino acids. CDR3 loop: CASSSALGTASF. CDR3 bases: TGTGCCAGCAGTTCCGCCCTCGGGACAGCGAGCTTC.

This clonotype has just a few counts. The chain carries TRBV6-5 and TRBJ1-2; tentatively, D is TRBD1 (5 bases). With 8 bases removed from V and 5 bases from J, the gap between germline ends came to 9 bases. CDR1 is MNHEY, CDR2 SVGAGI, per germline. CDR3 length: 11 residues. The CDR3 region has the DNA TGTGCCAGCGGGACTGGATATGGCTACACCTTC. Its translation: CASGTGYGYTF.

CDR3 protein: CASSSPRAGLRDTQYF. CDR3 DNA: TGTGCCAGCAGCTCCCCCCGGGCTGGACTACGAGATACGCAGTATTTT. V usage is TRBV7-9 and J usage is TRBJ2-3, with D perhaps TRBD2 (6 bases). The CDR3 length is 16 residues. The germline V gene encodes CDR1 SEHNR and CDR2 FQNEAQ (reference sequence). Trimming took 4 bases from V and 5 from J, leaving 19 bases between them. The variable domain in full, completed from reference TRBV7-9 and TRBJ2-3, reads DTGVSQNPRHKITKRGQNVTFRCDPISEHNRLYWYRQTLGQGPEFLTYFQNEAQLEKSRLLSDRFSAERPKGSFSTLEIQRTEQGDSAMYLCASSSPRAGLRDTQYFGPGTRLTVL.

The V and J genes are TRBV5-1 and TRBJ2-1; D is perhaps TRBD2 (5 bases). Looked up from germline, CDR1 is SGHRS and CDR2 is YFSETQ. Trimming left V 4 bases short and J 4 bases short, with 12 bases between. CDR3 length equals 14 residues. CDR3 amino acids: CASSRVEGYNEQFF. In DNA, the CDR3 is TGCGCCAGCAGCCGGGTTGAGGGTTACAATGAGCAGTTCTTC.

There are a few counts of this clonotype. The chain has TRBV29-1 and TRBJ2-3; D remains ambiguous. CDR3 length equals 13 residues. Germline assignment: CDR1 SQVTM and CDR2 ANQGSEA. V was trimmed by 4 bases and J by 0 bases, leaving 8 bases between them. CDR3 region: CSVGKGSTDTQYF. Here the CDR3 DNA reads TGCAGCGTTGGGAAGGGTAGCACAGATACGCAGTATTTT.

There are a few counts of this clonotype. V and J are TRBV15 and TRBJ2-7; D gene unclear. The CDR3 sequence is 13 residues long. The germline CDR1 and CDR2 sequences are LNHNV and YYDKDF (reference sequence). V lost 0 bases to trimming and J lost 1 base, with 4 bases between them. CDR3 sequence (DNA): TGTGCCACCAGCAGAGATGGGTCCTACGAGCAGTACTTC. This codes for CATSRDGSYEQYF.

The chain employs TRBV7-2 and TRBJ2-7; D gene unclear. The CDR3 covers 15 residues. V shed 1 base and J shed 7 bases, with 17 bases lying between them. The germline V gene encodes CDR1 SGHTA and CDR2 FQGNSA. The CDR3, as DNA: TGTGCCAGCAGCTTAGGTCCGCCCCCCCCTTTTGAGCAGTACTTC. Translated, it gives CASSLGPPPPFEQYF. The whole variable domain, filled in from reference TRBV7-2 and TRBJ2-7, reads GAGVSQSPSNKVTEKGKDVELRCDPISGHTALYWYRQSLGQGLEFLIYFQGNSAPDKSGLPSDRFSAERTGGSVSTLTIQRTQQEDSAVYLCASSLGPPPPFEQYFGPGTRLTVT.

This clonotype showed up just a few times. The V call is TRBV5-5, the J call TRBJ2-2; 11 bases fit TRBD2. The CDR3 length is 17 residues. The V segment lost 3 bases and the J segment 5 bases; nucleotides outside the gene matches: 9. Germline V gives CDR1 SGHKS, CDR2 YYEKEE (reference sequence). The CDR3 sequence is CASSSLLAGVGTGELFF. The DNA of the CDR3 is TGTGCCAGCAGCTCCCTACTAGCGGGAGTAGGTACCGGGGAGCTGTTTTTT.

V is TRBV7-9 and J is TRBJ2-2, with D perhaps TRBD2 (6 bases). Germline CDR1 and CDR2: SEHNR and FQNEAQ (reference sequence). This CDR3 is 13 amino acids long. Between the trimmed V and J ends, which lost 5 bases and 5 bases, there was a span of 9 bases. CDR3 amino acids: CASSPRETGELFF. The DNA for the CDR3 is TGTGCCAGCAGCCCCCGGGAGACCGGGGAGCTGTTTTTT.

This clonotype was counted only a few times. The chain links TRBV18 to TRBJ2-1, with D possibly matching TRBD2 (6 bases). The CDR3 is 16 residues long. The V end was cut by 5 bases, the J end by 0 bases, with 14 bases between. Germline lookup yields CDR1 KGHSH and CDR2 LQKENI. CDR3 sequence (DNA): TGTGCCAGCTCAAAGGGACTGCGGAGCTCCTACAATGAGCAGTTCTTC. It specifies CASSKGLRSSYNEQFF.

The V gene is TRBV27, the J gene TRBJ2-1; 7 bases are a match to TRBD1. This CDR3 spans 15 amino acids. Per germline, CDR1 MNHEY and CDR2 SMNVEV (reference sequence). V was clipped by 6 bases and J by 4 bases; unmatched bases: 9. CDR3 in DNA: TGTGCCAGCAGCGCCGGGACAGCCGCGTACAATGAGCAGTTCTTC. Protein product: CASSAGTAAYNEQFF.